A single sample is the source of the 12 T cell receptor beta chains below, sequenced in a study of regulatory T cells in long-lasting Graves disease. Arm-PCR of CDR3 regions and iRepertoire HTBI primers were used to build TCR beta libraries. TCRdb re-called the multiplex PCR reads with MiXCR, one entry per CDR3 protein. The data show 530,000 or so distinct CDR3 sequences, 15% to 20% seen once. Stated time point: newly diagnosed GD, antithyroid drugs for less than 3 months. Preparation of the TCR library used RNA extracted from PBMCs. This same sample was also taken into another study, of T cells in Graves' hyperthyroidism and ophthalmopathy.

The material sequenced was peripheral blood mononuclear cells (PBMCs), taken at new diagnosis, from a patient treated with antithyroid drugs. These receptors were obtained from a man between 18 and 29 years old with Graves disease.

This clonotype was found many times. The rearrangement uses TRBV28 and TRBJ1-2; 7 nucleotides match TRBD1. With 5 bases clipped from V and 0 bases from J, the junction kept 6 bases outside the gene matches. Per germline, CDR1 MDHEN and CDR2 SYDVKM. This CDR3 region has 15 residues. The CDR3 coding sequence is TGTGCCAGCAGTGACGTGGACAGGACTAACTATGGCTACACCTTC. Encoded protein: CASSDVDRTNYGYTF.

This clonotype occurred many times. This chain links TRBV5-5 with TRBJ1-2, with no clear D. Trimming stripped 0 bases from V and 1 base from J, with 7 bases between. Germline V gene lookup returns CDR1 SGHKS and CDR2 YYEKEE (reference sequence). The CDR3 has 14 residues. The CDR3 sequence is CASSLEGYNYGYTF. CDR3 nucleotide sequence: TGTGCCAGCAGCTTGGAGGGTTATAACTATGGCTACACCTTC.

The rearrangement joins TRBV7-9 to TRBJ2-3; no clear D gene. V gave up 7 bases and J gave up 3 bases, with 11 bases separating them. Germline CDR1 reads SEHNR; CDR2 reads FQNEAQ (reference sequence). This CDR3 has 13 residues. The CDR3 loop reads CASTHDKTDTQYF. CDR3 DNA sequence: TGTGCCAGCACTCATGATAAGACAGATACGCAGTATTTT.

This clonotype was found many times. V usage is TRBV30 and J usage is TRBJ2-7, with D possibly matching TRBD1 (6 bases). Trimming removed 0 bases from V and 0 bases from J, with 6 bases in between. The CDR3 has 13 residues. Germline CDR1 GTSNPN, CDR2 SVGIG (reference sequence). In DNA, the CDR3 is TGTGCCTGGAGTGTGGGACACTCCTACGAGCAGTACTTC. Translated: CAWSVGHSYEQYF.

This clonotype was found many times. The chain couples TRBV18 to TRBJ1-3; D is unresolved. V lost 1 base, J lost 2 bases, and 12 bases lay in between. This CDR3 is 16 amino acids long. CDR1 is KGHSH and CDR2 is LQKENI in the germline V gene. The CDR3 nucleotides read TGTGCCAGCTCACCACAACGTCTGGGTGCTGGAAACACCATATATTTT. Protein sequence: CASSPQRLGAGNTIYF.

At least ten counts were recorded for this clonotype. The rearrangement links TRBV30 to TRBJ1-5; 7 bases line up with TRBD1. The V segment lost 1 base and the J segment 0 bases; nucleotides outside the gene matches: 3. Germline V gene data show CDR1 as GTSNPN and CDR2 as SVGIG (reference sequence). The CDR3 has 15 residues. The CDR3 sequence is CAWSDGTASNQPQHF. The CDR3 DNA is TGTGCCTGGAGTGACGGGACAGCTAGCAATCAGCCCCAGCATTTT.

CDR3 region: CASRKPGLAGRTDTQYF. CDR3 sequence (DNA): TGTGCCAGCAGAAAACCAGGACTAGCGGGACGCACAGATACGCAGTATTTT. V usage is TRBV6-1 and J usage is TRBJ2-3; 12 positions agree with TRBD2. The CDR3 has 17 residues. J gave up 1 base and V 6 bases, and 8 bases lay outside the gene matches. The germline V gene has CDR1 MNHNS and CDR2 SASEGT.

This clonotype showed up just once. V is TRBV6-1 and J is TRBJ1-4; the match to TRBD1 covers 7 bases. This CDR3 region has 15 residues. Germline trimming cut 6 bases from V and 5 bases from J; bases unmatched to any gene: 9. CDR1 MNHNS and CDR2 SASEGT come from the germline V gene. The CDR3 DNA follows: TGTGCCAGCAGCCCCCTCGGGACAGCCAATGAAAAACTGTTTTTT. It specifies CASSPLGTANEKLFF.

In this sample, this clonotype turned up many times. The V gene is TRBV2, the J gene TRBJ2-3, with D maybe TRBD1 (6 bases). Germline V gene sequence: CDR1 SNHLY, CDR2 FYNNEI. This CDR3 contains 16 residues. Trimming pared 5 bases from V and 2 bases from J, leaving 17 bases between. CDR3 in amino acids: CASSSRDTLHTDTQYF. The DNA for the CDR3 is TGTGCCAGCAGTTCCCGGGACACACTACACACAGATACGCAGTATTTT.

This clonotype was seen at least ten times. This sequence joins TRBV5-1 and TRBJ2-3; a weak D match, TRBD2 (5 bases). Germline CDR1 reads SGHRS; CDR2 reads YFSETQ. V lost 4 bases, J lost 4 bases, and 16 bases lay in between. The length of the CDR3 is 15 residues. CDR3 protein: CASSRTPTGPDTQYF. The DNA for the CDR3 is TGCGCCAGCAGCAGGACTCCGACGGGCCCAGATACGCAGTATTTT. The entire variable domain, with the rest obtained from reference TRBV5-1 and TRBJ2-3, is as follows: KAGVTQTPRYLIKTRGQQVTLSCSPISGHRSVSWYQQTPGQGLQFLFEYFSETQRNKGNFPGRFSGRQFSNSRSEMNVSTLELGDSALYLCASSRTPTGPDTQYFGPGTRLTVL.

On this clonotype: One end of the junction varies from germline; a read error may be responsible. CDR3 DNA: TGTGCCAGCAGTTCCGAGGGGGGGTGGACTGAAGCTTTATTT. Amino acid sequence: CASSSEGGWTEALF. V and J are TRBV27 and TRBJ1-1; perhaps TRBD1 as D (6 bases). In germline, CDR1 is MNHEY, CDR2 SMNVEV (reference sequence). The CDR3 sequence is 14 residues long.

The chain combines TRBV29-1 with TRBJ2-3, with D hard to call. The CDR3 is 14 amino acids. Germline CDR1 reads SQVTM; CDR2 reads ANQGSEA. V lost 3 bases to trimming and J lost 2 bases, with 12 bases between them. CDR3 nucleotide sequence: TGCAGCGTTGACCCAAGTCAAAACACAGATACGCAGTATTTT. It is translated as CSVDPSQNTDTQYF.